The rows below give T cell receptor beta chains drawn from one sample of a study of shared clonotypes between healthy human individuals. The table came from immunoSEQ multiplex PCR; TCRdb's copy has only in-frame clones and leaves some out. The table records 1.5 million to 2.5 million clones, over 85% of them present only once. The sequenced material came from naive CD8+ T cells sorted from blood. These TCRs come from a man aged 18 to 35 in good health. Each CDR3 is given with its conserved first and last residue. Fields, in order: clone size, D gene, J gene, V gene, CDR3 DNA, CDR3 protein. A D gene is named only where the DNA matches it firmly. Rows may omit the clone size; those that give it use once, few, many or a size class.

NA,TRBD1,TRBJ1-1,TRBV7-8,TGTGCCAGCAGCCAGGGGGTCACGAACACTGAAGCTTTCTTT,CASSQGVTNTEAFF
NA,TRBD2,TRBJ2-1,TRBV27,TGTGCCAGCAGTCAGGGACTAGCGGGAGGTAATGAGCAGTTCTTC,CASSQGLAGGNEQFF
NA,NA,TRBJ2-3,TRBV4-3,TGCGCCAGCAGCCAAGATGCCACAGATACGCAGTATTTT,CASSQDATDTQYF
NA,NA,TRBJ2-1,TRBV7-9,TGTGCCGGGTCTAGCGAGGGAAGCTCCTACAATGAGCAGTTCTTC,CAGSSEGSSYNEQFF
NA,NA,TRBJ1-6,TRBV7-2,TGTGCCAGCAGCTCACTGACAGCGTCCTATAATTCACCCCTCCACTTT,CASSSLTASYNSPLHF
NA,TRBD2,TRBJ2-5,TRBV4-2,TGTGCCAGCAGCCCCCTGGGGGGGGACGAGACCCAGTACTTC,CASSPLGGDETQYF
NA,TRBD1,TRBJ1-4,TRBV14,TGTGCCAGCAGCCCGTGGACAGGGATGGGTGAAAAACTGTTTTTT,CASSPWTGMGEKLFF
once,TRBD2,TRBJ2-7,TRBV27,TGTGCCAGCAGTTTTCTCGGACTAAGCGGGAGGAATGGCGAGCAGTACTTC,CASSFLGLSGRNGEQYF
once,NA,TRBJ2-7,TRBV2,TGTGCCAGCAGTGAAACCCCCCACGAGCAGTACTTC,CASSETPHEQYF
NA,NA,TRBJ1-2,TRBV2,TGTGCCAGCAGTGAAGGTCATCCAACGGACTATGGCTACACCTTC,CASSEGHPTDYGYTF
NA,NA,TRBJ2-3,TRBV27,TGTGCCAGCAGTGAACTGCGGGATACGCAGTATTTT,CASSELRDTQYF
once,NA,TRBJ1-2,TRBV6-5,TGTGCCAGCAGCCCCGTGGGCGACTATGGCTACACCTTC,CASSPVGDYGYTF
NA,NA,TRBJ2-2,TRBV27,TGTGCCAGCAGTAGCGCGGGGCCCACCGGGGAGCTGTTTTTT,CASSSAGPTGELFF
NA,NA,TRBJ1-1,TRBV15,TGTGCCACCAGCAGGAGACAGACAATGAACACTGAAGCTTTCTTT,CATSRRQTMNTEAFF
NA,TRBD1,TRBJ2-7,TRBV29-1,TGCAGCGTTGACGGGGACAGGGGGCGCGACGAGCAGTACTTC,CSVDGDRGRDEQYF
NA,NA,TRBJ2-7,TRBV5-6,TGTGCCAGCAGCTTGGGAGCGACAGAATACGAGCAGTACTTC,CASSLGATEYEQYF